The sequence of this T cell receptor beta chain was determined in a study of cytomegalovirus exposure and HLA in healthy donors. A remark on this clone: Its antigen is not known.

60 Vbeta and 13 Jbeta primers were used in PCR. Sequencing was performed with immunoSEQ multiplex PCR; in TCRdb, only in-frame clones are kept and a portion is missing. The sample includes 150,000 to 200,000 clones, about four fifths seen only once; the top ten take approximately 1.4%. V was pared by 3 bases and J by 6 bases, with 9 bases of the junction left unmatched. The CDR3 runs 15 residues. Looked up from germline, CDR1 is SGHRS and CDR2 is YFSETQ. General observations from the study: According to an earlier analysis, most TCR beta V segments yielded productive rearrangements about 90% or about 30% of the time. TCR beta chains associated with HLA were, in a later analysis, more clonally expanded than equally common others.

The rearrangement links TRBV5-1 to TRBJ2-1; the match to TRBD2 covers 7 bases. The receptor's source is a woman in her forties or fifties in good health and CMV-seronegative. Sequencing was done on a sample of PBMCs. CDR3 DNA: TGCGCCAGCAGCTGGGGGGGTAGCGGCGGCAATGAGCAGTTCTTC. Protein: CASSWGGSGGNEQFF. The whole variable domain, remainder taken from reference TRBV5-1 and TRBJ2-1, is KAGVTQTPRYLIKTRGQQVTLSCSPISGHRSVSWYQQTPGQGLQFLFEYFSETQRNKGNFPGRFSGRQFSNSRSEMNVSTLELGDSALYLCASSWGGSGGNEQFFGPGTRLTVL.